Presented here are 2 T cell receptor beta chains from one specimen sequenced in a study of CD8 T cells in ankylosing spondylitis. One entry per CDR3 protein, called by TCRdb with MiXCR from the 5' RACE reads. The sample includes around 770,000 distinct CDR3 sequences, over 15% of them seen just once. Which antigens these TCRs recognize remains unknown. Study conclusions and caveats: For ankylosing spondylitis blood, a TCR beta motif of roughly 8 highly homologous variants appeared characteristic.

Sequences were obtained from blood, either unsorted or a sorted T cell fraction (not recorded which). The receptor set was obtained from a male donor with ankylosing spondylitis.

V is TRBV24-1 and J is TRBJ2-2; D unresolved. V lost 5 bases to trimming and J lost 3 bases, with 12 bases between them. CDR3 size: 15 residues. The germline CDR1 and CDR2 sequences are KGHDR and SFDVKD. For the CDR3, the DNA is TGTGCCACCAGTGCATTTGCTGGGGACACCGGGGAGCTGTTTTTT. Translated, it gives CATSAFAGDTGELFF.

This clonotype occurred a few times. V usage is TRBV20-1 and J usage is TRBJ2-7; 8 bases align to TRBD2. The trim removed 6 bases at V and 2 bases at J, leaving 3 bases unmatched. The V gene's germline CDR1 is DFQATT and CDR2 SNEGSKA (reference sequence). The length of the CDR3 is 12 residues. In DNA, the CDR3 is TGCAGTGCGAGTAGCGGGACCTACGAGCAGTACTTC. Translation: CSASSGTYEQYF.